One sample yielded the 20 T cell receptor beta chains listed below, sequenced in a study of blood T cell repertoires in COVID-19. The table came from immunoSEQ multiplex PCR; TCRdb's copy has only in-frame clones and leaves some out. This sample has roughly 100,000 clones, with roughly 81% found just once. The sequenced material came from peripheral blood. These receptors all come from a woman in her seventies with acute or convalescent COVID-19.

The chain is built from TRBV6-5 and TRBJ1-4, with D tentatively TRBD1 (6 bases). In germline, CDR1 is MNHEY, CDR2 SVGAGI. This CDR3 region has 13 residues. The V end was cut by 4 bases, the J end by 10 bases, with 13 bases between. The CDR3 spells CASSSTTRGKLFF. The CDR3 DNA reads as TGTGCCAGCAGTTCTACAACCAGGGGAAAACTGTTTTTT.

This clone was counted only a few times. The rearrangement joins TRBV19 to TRBJ1-2; D unclear. Trimming left V 6 bases short and J 6 bases short, with 26 bases between. Per germline, CDR1 LNHDA and CDR2 SQIVND (reference sequence). The CDR3 is 17 residues long. CDR3: CASSNTEPAGQTNGYTF. The CDR3 region has the DNA TGTGCCAGTAGCAACACGGAGCCAGCCGGCCAGACCAATGGCTACACCTTC. The whole variable domain, remainder taken from reference TRBV19 and TRBJ1-2, is DGGITQSPKYLFRKEGQNVTLSCEQNLNHDAMYWYRQDPGQGLRLIYYSQIVNDFQKGDIAEGYSVSREKKESFPLTVTSAQKNPTAFYLCASSNTEPAGQTNGYTFGSGTRLTVV.

The chain has TRBV28 and TRBJ2-1, with a weak D call TRBD2 (5 bases). Trimming stripped 6 bases from V and 2 bases from J, with 14 bases between. The CDR3 has 15 amino acids. The V gene's germline CDR1 is MDHEN and CDR2 SYDVKM. The CDR3: CASRARDNTYNEQFF. CDR3 nucleotide sequence: TGTGCCAGCAGGGCCCGGGATAACACCTACAATGAGCAGTTCTTC.

The chain recombines TRBV6-5 with TRBJ1-1; D not resolved. The CDR3 spans 14 residues. Germline V lookup: CDR1 MNHEY, CDR2 SVGAGI. Trimming pared 7 bases from V and 1 base from J, leaving 13 bases between. The CDR3 sequence: CASTPRRENTEAFF. The CDR3 DNA sequence: TGTGCCAGCACTCCACGTCGGGAGAACACTGAAGCTTTCTTT.

This clone turned up a few times. The CDR3 here is CASSFPPTGELFF. The CDR3 nucleotides are TGTGCCAGCAGTTTCCCTCCCACCGGGGAGCTGTTTTTT. The chain uses TRBV28 and TRBJ2-2; D not certain. CDR3 length equals 13 residues. The germline V and J ends were trimmed by 3 bases and 4 bases, with 6 bases remaining between them. CDR1 and CDR2 from the germline V gene are MDHEN and SYDVKM.

The rearrangement uses TRBV14 and TRBJ2-1; 10 bases are shared with TRBD2. The V segment lost 4 bases and the J segment 5 bases; nucleotides outside the gene matches: 5. The CDR3 has 15 residues. CDR1 is SGHDN, CDR2 FVKESK, per germline. The CDR3 reads CASSPLAGDNNEQFF. DNA of the CDR3: TGTGCCAGCAGCCCTCTAGCGGGGGACAACAATGAGCAGTTCTTC.

The genes are TRBV28 and TRBJ2-1; D not resolved. Trimming left V 7 bases short and J 0 bases short, with 10 bases between. This CDR3 contains 14 residues. From germline, CDR1 is MDHEN and CDR2 SYDVKM. CDR3 coding DNA: TGTGCCAGCACTCCCCTGAGCTCCTACAATGAGCAGTTCTTC. Protein: CASTPLSSYNEQFF.

This clone turned up a few times. Written as DNA, the CDR3 is TGTGCCAGCAGTAGGAGCGTTGGCTCCTACGAGCAGTACTTC. Amino acids: CASSRSVGSYEQYF. The rearrangement joins TRBV6-2 or TRBV6-3 to TRBJ2-7, with no clear D. The CDR3 loop spans 14 amino acids. In germline, CDR1 is MNHEY, CDR2 SVGEGT. The V end lost 5 bases, the J end lost 0 bases, and 11 bases lay between the germline ends.

There are a few counts of this clone. The CDR3 nucleotides read TGTGCCAGCAATTTGGCTAGCGGAGATACGCAGTATTTT. Amino acids: CASNLASGDTQYF. This rearrangement joins TRBV2 to TRBJ2-3, with 7 bases fitting TRBD2. From germline, CDR1 is SNHLY and CDR2 FYNNEI. V was clipped by 7 bases and J by 5 bases; unmatched bases: 6. This CDR3 contains 13 residues.

The rearrangement links TRBV7-2 to TRBJ1-6, with 8 bases matching TRBD1. J gave up 6 bases and V 4 bases, and 5 bases lay outside the gene matches. Germline CDR1 SGHTA, CDR2 FQGNSA. This CDR3 is 15 amino acids long. CDR3 loop: CASSSFGQGNSPLHF. CDR3 nucleotides: TGTGCCAGCAGCTCCTTCGGACAGGGTAATTCACCCCTCCACTTT.

The V call is TRBV2, the J call TRBJ2-2; possible D gene TRBD2, 6 bases. The ends were cut back, 3 bases at V and 7 bases at J, with 15 bases in the middle. Per germline, CDR1 SNHLY and CDR2 FYNNEI. There are 15 residues in the CDR3. In nucleotides, the CDR3 is TGTGCCAGCAGTGAGAGATGGGGGGAAGACGGGGAGCTGTTTTTT. The encoded protein is CASSERWGEDGELFF.

The chain links TRBV28 to TRBJ2-4; D is undetermined. Between the trimmed V and J ends, which lost 7 bases and 0 bases, there was a span of 7 bases. Per germline, CDR1 MDHEN and CDR2 SYDVKM. This CDR3 is 13 amino acids long. CDR3 protein: CASNREAKNIQYF. The CDR3 DNA reads as TGTGCCAGCAATCGAGAAGCCAAAAACATTCAGTACTTC. The full variable domain, its missing parts supplied by reference TRBV28 and TRBJ2-4, is DVKVTQSSRYLVKRTGEKVFLECVQDMDHENMFWYRQDPGLGLRLIYFSYDVKMKEKGDIPEGYSVSREKKERFSLILESASTNQTSMYLCASNREAKNIQYFGAGTRLSVL.

The chain couples TRBV27 to TRBJ2-4, with D perhaps matching TRBD1 (7 bases). The CDR3 runs to 18 residues. V was cut by 7 bases and J by 1 base, with 23 bases left in between. Germline V gene lookup returns CDR1 MNHEY and CDR2 SMNVEV (reference sequence). The CDR3 DNA sequence: TGTGCCAGCACCTCGTTCATCACAGGGGCGGGGGCCAAAAACATTCAGTACTTC. It yields the protein CASTSFITGAGAKNIQYF.

The genes are TRBV3-1 (or the pseudogene TRBV3-2) and TRBJ2-7; 13 bases are shared with TRBD2. Germline trimming cut 4 bases from V and 6 bases from J; bases unmatched to any gene: 6. The CDR3 is 15 amino acids. The V gene's germline CDR1 is LGHDT and CDR2 YNNKEL (reference sequence). The CDR3 DNA sequence: TGTGCCAGCAGCCTTAGGACTAGCGGGGGAGGCGAGCAGTACTTC. It yields the protein CASSLRTSGGGEQYF.

The CDR3, as DNA: TGTGCCAGCAGCTTAGGAACTAGCGGGGGGCTGACCGACAATGAGCAGTTCTTC. Protein product: CASSLGTSGGLTDNEQFF. The chain joins TRBV11-2 to TRBJ2-1; 12 positions match TRBD2. The CDR3 sequence is 18 residues long. Trimming took 1 base from V and 5 from J; bases not matched to a gene: 9. Germline V gene data show CDR1 as SGHAT and CDR2 as FQNNGV.

The CDR3 region is CASTPNDRGAEKLFF. CDR3 nucleotide sequence: TGTGCCAGTACCCCAAATGACAGGGGGGCGGAAAAACTGTTTTTT. The rearrangement uses TRBV19 and TRBJ1-4; 9 bases are shared with TRBD1. Looked up from germline, CDR1 is LNHDA and CDR2 is SQIVND (reference sequence). V shed 7 bases and J 8 bases; nucleotides not matched to a gene: 11. The CDR3 has 15 residues.

The chain links TRBV2 to TRBJ1-2; D perhaps matches TRBD1 (5 bases). V lost 1 base and J lost 6, with 12 bases in between. CDR1 and CDR2 from the germline V gene are SNHLY and FYNNEI. This CDR3 has 14 residues. The CDR3 loop reads CASSEGRGWDGYTF. The CDR3 region has the DNA TGTGCCAGCAGTGAAGGAAGGGGTTGGGATGGCTACACCTTC.

Turning to this clone: The same CDR3 arises from other DNA sequences in this sample as well. This rearrangement joins TRBV30 to TRBJ1-2; D is unclear. CDR1 is GTSNPN, CDR2 SVGIG, per germline (reference sequence). Trimming left V 0 bases short and J 0 bases short, with 5 bases between. This CDR3 has 13 residues. CDR3 amino acids: CAWSVEANYGYTF. The CDR3 DNA follows: TGTGCCTGGAGTGTAGAGGCTAACTATGGCTACACCTTC.

The sample holds one count of this clone. The V and J genes are TRBV6-5 and TRBJ1-2; tentatively, D is TRBD1 (5 bases). CDR1 is MNHEY and CDR2 is SVGAGI in the germline V gene. The CDR3 is 15 amino acids. Trimming shortened V by 7 bases and J by 2 bases, and 17 bases separated the two germline ends. CDR3 region: CASTTQKGVNYGYTF. CDR3 DNA sequence: TGTGCCAGCACCACACAAAAAGGGGTAAACTATGGCTACACCTTC.

The chain links TRBV14 to TRBJ2-5; 10 nucleotides line up with TRBD2. CDR1 and CDR2 from the germline V gene are SGHDN and FVKESK. The trim removed 2 bases at V and 6 bases at J, leaving 6 bases unmatched. The CDR3 is 15 amino acids. CDR3 in amino acids: CASSQMGLALQTQYF. CDR3 bases: TGTGCCAGCAGCCAAATGGGACTAGCGCTGCAGACCCAGTACTTC.